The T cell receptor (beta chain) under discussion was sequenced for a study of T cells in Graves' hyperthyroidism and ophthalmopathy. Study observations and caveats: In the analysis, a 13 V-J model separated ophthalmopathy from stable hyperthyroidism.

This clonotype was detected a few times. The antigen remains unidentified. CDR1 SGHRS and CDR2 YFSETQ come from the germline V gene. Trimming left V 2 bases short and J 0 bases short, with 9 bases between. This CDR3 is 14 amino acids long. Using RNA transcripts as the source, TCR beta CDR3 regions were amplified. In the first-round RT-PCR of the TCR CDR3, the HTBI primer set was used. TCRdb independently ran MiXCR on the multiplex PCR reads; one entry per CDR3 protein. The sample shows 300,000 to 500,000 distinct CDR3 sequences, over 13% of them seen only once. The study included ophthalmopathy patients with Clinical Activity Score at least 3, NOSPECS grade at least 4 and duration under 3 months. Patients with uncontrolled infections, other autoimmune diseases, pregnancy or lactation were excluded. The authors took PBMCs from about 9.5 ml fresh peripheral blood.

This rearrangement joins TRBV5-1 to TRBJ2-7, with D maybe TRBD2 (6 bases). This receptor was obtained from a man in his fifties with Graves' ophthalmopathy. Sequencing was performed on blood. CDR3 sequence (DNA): TGCGCCAGCAGCTTTCCGGGAGACTCCTACGAGCAGTACTTC. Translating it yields CASSFPGDSYEQYF. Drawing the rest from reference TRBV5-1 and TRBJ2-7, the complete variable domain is KAGVTQTPRYLIKTRGQQVTLSCSPISGHRSVSWYQQTPGQGLQFLFEYFSETQRNKGNFPGRFSGRQFSNSRSEMNVSTLELGDSALYLCASSFPGDSYEQYFGPGTRLTVT.